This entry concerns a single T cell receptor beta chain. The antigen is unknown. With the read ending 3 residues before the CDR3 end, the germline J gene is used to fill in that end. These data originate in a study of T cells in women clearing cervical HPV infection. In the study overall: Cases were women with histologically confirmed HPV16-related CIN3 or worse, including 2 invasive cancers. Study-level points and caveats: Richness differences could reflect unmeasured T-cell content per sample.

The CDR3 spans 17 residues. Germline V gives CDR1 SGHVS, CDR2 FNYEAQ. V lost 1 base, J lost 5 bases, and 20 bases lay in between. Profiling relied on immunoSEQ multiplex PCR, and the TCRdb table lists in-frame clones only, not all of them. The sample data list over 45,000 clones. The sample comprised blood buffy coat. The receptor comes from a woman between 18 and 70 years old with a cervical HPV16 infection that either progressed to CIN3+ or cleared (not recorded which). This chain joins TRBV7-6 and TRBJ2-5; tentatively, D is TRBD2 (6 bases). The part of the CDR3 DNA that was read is TGTGCCAGCAGCTTAGGCGCGGGGAGTGTGGTGTTGGAGACC. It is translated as CASSLGAGSVVLET. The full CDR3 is CASSLGAGSVVLETQYF.